This is a list of T cell receptor beta chains from one sample in a study of blood T cell repertoires in COVID-19. Clones were sequenced by immunoSEQ multiplex PCR, and TCRdb holds only the in-frame ones, with some missing. This sample has about 310,000 clones, with around 91% found just once. Sequencing was done on a sample of PBMCs or T cells enriched from blood (not recorded which). The receptor set was obtained from a woman aged 18-29 years with acute COVID-19. Each CDR3 is given with its conserved first and last residue. Each record gives: CDR3 protein, CDR3 DNA, J gene, clone size, V gene, D gene. A D gene is named only where the DNA matches it firmly. Clone size is shown for a subset of rows, as once, few, many or a class of expanded clone.

CAWGRLVPGTQYF TGTGCCTGGGGAAGACTAGTCCCAGGGACCCAGTACTTC TRBJ2-5 NA TRBV30 NA
CASSSGGSEQFF TGTGCCAGCAGTTCAGGGGGTTCTGAGCAGTTCTTC TRBJ2-1 NA TRBV28 TRBD1
CASSMNQGANVLTF TGTGCCAGCTCAATGAATCAGGGGGCCAACGTCCTGACTTTC TRBJ2-6 once TRBV18 NA
CASSLQGAEQFF TGTGCCAGCAGTCTACAGGGGGCTGAGCAGTTCTTC TRBJ2-1 few TRBV2 TRBD1
CASSYRDREPYEQYF TGTGCCAGCAGTTACCGAGACAGGGAACCCTACGAGCAGTACTTC TRBJ2-7 NA TRBV27 TRBD1
CAWSLSRTSGTDEQFF TGTGCCTGGAGTTTAAGTCGGACTAGCGGGACCGATGAGCAGTTCTTC TRBJ2-1 NA TRBV30 TRBD2
CASSSIPRTGPYGYTF TGTGCCAGCAGTTCCATACCCCGGACAGGGCCTTATGGCTACACCTTC TRBJ1-2 NA TRBV27 TRBD1
CASSPGQGGTALHF TGTGCCAGCAGCCCCGGACAGGGTGGGACGGCCCTCCACTTT TRBJ1-6 few TRBV28 TRBD1
CASTLVMNTEAFF TGTGCCAGCACCCTAGTCATGAACACTGAAGCTTTCTTT TRBJ1-1 many TRBV7-9 NA
CASSHPRTGEGEKLFF TGCGCCAGCAGCCATCCCAGGACAGGGGAAGGGGAAAAACTGTTTTTT TRBJ1-4 once TRBV4-1 TRBD1
CASSQGRTGINYGYTF TGTGCCAGCAGCCAAGGGCGGACAGGGATTAACTATGGCTACACCTTC TRBJ1-2 NA TRBV14 TRBD1
CASSALDRGNTEAFF TGTGCCAGCAGCGCCTTGGACAGGGGGAACACTGAAGCTTTCTTT TRBJ1-1 NA TRBV11-3 TRBD1
CASSPRQGAILAFF TGTGCCAGCAGCCCTCGACAGGGGGCAATTCTGGCTTTCTTT TRBJ1-1 NA TRBV11-2 TRBD1
CASSAGTGDEKLFF TGTGCCAGCAGCGCCGGGACAGGGGATGAAAAACTGTTTTTT TRBJ1-4 NA TRBV5-4 TRBD1
CASSSYGTGLNNEQFF TGTGCCAGCAGCTCTTATGGGACAGGTCTTAACAATGAGCAGTTCTTC TRBJ2-1 NA TRBV11-2 TRBD1
CASSILPTATYEQYF TGTGCCAGTAGTATCCTTCCGACAGCGACCTACGAGCAGTACTTC TRBJ2-7 NA TRBV19 NA
CASKLDINYGYTF TGTGCCAGCAAGTTAGACATTAACTATGGCTACACCTTC TRBJ1-2 NA TRBV27 NA
CTSLGQSQNIQYF TGCACCAGTTTGGGACAGAGCCAAAACATTCAGTACTTC TRBJ2-4 once TRBV1 NA
CASGLGPNQQGAQKEDNQPQHF TGTGCTAGTGGTTTGGGCCCGAATCAACAGGGGGCGCAGAAGGAGGATAATCAGCCCCAGCATTTT TRBJ1-5 NA TRBV12-5 TRBD1
CATSDSPDTQYF TGTGCCACCAGCGACTCACCGGATACGCAGTATTTT TRBJ2-3 NA TRBV15 NA
CASSLLAGGTDTQYF TGTGCCAGCAGCTTACTAGCGGGAGGCACAGATACGCAGTATTTT TRBJ2-3 NA TRBV7-3 TRBD2
CASSIGGMDGERTSGTYTGELFF TGTGCCAGTAGTATCGGGGGGATGGACGGGGAGCGTACTAGCGGGACTTACACCGGGGAGCTGTTTTTT TRBJ2-2 NA TRBV19 TRBD2
CAISVAAMNTEAFF TGTGCCATCAGTGTAGCGGCCATGAACACTGAAGCTTTCTTT TRBJ1-1 NA TRBV10-3 NA
CASSYRGSSGANVLTF TGCGCCAGCAGCTACCGCGGCAGCTCTGGGGCCAACGTCCTGACTTTC TRBJ2-6 NA TRBV5-1 NA
CASSLSASQPQHF TGTGCCAGCAGTTTATCTGCGAGTCAGCCCCAGCATTTT TRBJ1-5 NA TRBV28 NA
CASSILGQGPLNEQFF TGTGCCAGCAGTATACTGGGACAGGGCCCTCTCAATGAGCAGTTCTTC TRBJ2-1 NA TRBV28 TRBD1
CASSPVKGLRGYTF TGTGCCAGCAGCCCCGTGAAGGGGTTGCGAGGCTACACCTTC TRBJ1-2 NA TRBV9 NA
CASSSDPGQGLLYGYTF TGTGCCAGCAGTTCCGATCCGGGACAGGGGTTGCTTTATGGCTACACCTTC TRBJ1-2 NA TRBV27 TRBD1
CASSLYSGEGNTIYF TGTGCCAGCTCGCTCTATTCAGGGGAAGGAAACACCATATATTTT TRBJ1-3 NA TRBV18 NA
CASSPRGTVDYEQYF TGTGCCAGCTCACCACGCGGGACGGTTGACTACGAGCAGTACTTC TRBJ2-7 few TRBV18 NA
CASSQRGQGGETQYF TGTGCCAGCAGCCAACGAGGACAGGGCGGTGAGACCCAGTACTTC TRBJ2-5 NA TRBV4-2 TRBD1
CASSPSGDTQYF TGTGCCAGCAGCCCGTCCGGAGATACGCAGTATTTT TRBJ2-3 NA TRBV5-5 NA
CASRARGRGGYTF TGTGCCAGCAGAGCCAGGGGGCGCGGGGGCTACACCTTC TRBJ1-2 NA TRBV28 TRBD1
CASSTQGTSYEQYF TGTGCCAGTAGCACTCAGGGGACCTCCTACGAGCAGTACTTC TRBJ2-7 NA TRBV19 NA
CASRDSNYGYTF TGTGCCAGCAGAGACAGTAACTATGGCTACACCTTC TRBJ1-2 NA TRBV12-3/TRBV12-4 NA
CASSPSNGELFF TGTGCCAGCAGCCCCTCTAACGGGGAGCTGTTTTTT TRBJ2-2 NA TRBV7-3 NA
CASRGQNSGNTIYF TGTGCCAGCAGGGGACAGAACTCTGGAAACACCATATATTTT TRBJ1-3 once TRBV28 TRBD1
CASSRSEPGNQETQYF TGTGCCAGCAGCCGATCGGAGCCGGGGAACCAAGAGACCCAGTACTTC TRBJ2-5 once TRBV3-1/TRBV3-2 NA
CASSRSTGVPGNTIYF TGCGCCAGCAGCCGGAGTACAGGGGTACCTGGAAACACCATATATTTT TRBJ1-3 NA TRBV5-1 TRBD1
CASSLFPGGVGRGSDTQYF TGTGCCAGCAGTTTATTTCCAGGGGGCGTCGGGAGAGGGTCAGATACGCAGTATTTT TRBJ2-3 NA TRBV27 TRBD1
CASSPQSMGEEEQFF TGTGCCAGCAGTCCCCAGAGTATGGGGGAGGAAGAGCAGTTCTTC TRBJ2-1 once TRBV11-3 NA
CSVESGGANTGELFF TGCAGCGTTGAGAGTGGCGGCGCGAACACCGGGGAGCTGTTTTTT TRBJ2-2 NA TRBV29-1 NA
CASSSGTGYYEQYF TGTGCCAGCAGCTCCGGGACAGGGTACTACGAGCAGTACTTC TRBJ2-7 NA TRBV7-2 TRBD1
CASSQSGVNFYEQYF TGTGCCAGCAGCCAATCAGGTGTTAACTTCTACGAGCAGTACTTC TRBJ2-7 NA TRBV3-1/TRBV3-2 NA
CASSLGQSGNTIYF TGTGCCAGCAGCTTAGGACAGTCTGGAAACACCATATATTTT TRBJ1-3 NA TRBV5-6 NA
CASSDRATNEKLFF TGTGCCAGCAGCGATCGAGCAACTAATGAAAAACTGTTTTTT TRBJ1-4 NA TRBV28 NA
CASTTLHSGNTIYF TGTGCCAGTACGACTCTACACTCTGGAAACACCATATATTTT TRBJ1-3 NA TRBV19 NA
CASSQERTSGTKNIQYF TGCGCCAGCAGTCAAGAGAGGACTAGCGGGACCAAAAACATTCAGTACTTC TRBJ2-4 NA TRBV23-1 TRBD2